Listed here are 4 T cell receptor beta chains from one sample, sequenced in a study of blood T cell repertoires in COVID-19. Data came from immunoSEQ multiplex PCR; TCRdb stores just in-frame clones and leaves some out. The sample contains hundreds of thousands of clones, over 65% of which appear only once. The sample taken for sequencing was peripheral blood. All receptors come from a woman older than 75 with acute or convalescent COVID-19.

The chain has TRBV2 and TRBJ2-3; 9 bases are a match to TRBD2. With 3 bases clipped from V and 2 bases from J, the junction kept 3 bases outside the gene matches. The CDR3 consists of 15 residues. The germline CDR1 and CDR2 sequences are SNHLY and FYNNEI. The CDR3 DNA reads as TGTGCCAGCAGTGATTTGGGACTAGCCACAGATACGCAGTATTTT. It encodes CASSDLGLATDTQYF.

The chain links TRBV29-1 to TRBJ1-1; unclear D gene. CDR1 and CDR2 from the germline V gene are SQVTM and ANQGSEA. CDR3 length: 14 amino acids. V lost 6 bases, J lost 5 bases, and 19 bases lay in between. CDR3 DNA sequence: TGCAGCGTACCCTCGTCCGGGGTGGGGACTGAAGCTTTCTTT. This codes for CSVPSSGVGTEAFF.

The CDR3 DNA follows: TGTGCCAGCAGCCAACTGCAGACCAGGTCCACTGAAGCTTTCTTT. This translates into CASSQLQTRSTEAFF. This chain joins TRBV3-1 (or the pseudogene TRBV3-2) and TRBJ1-1, with no clear D. Germline V gene sequence: CDR1 LGHDT, CDR2 YNNKEL (reference sequence). V lost 2 bases and J 4 bases, leaving 14 bases between the germline ends. The CDR3 is 15 residues long.

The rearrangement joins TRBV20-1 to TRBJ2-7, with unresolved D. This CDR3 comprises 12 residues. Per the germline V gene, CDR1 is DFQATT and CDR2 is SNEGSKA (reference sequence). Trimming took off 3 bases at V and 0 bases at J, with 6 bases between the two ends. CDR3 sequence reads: CSASSNSYEQYF. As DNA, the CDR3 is TGCAGTGCTAGTTCTAACTCCTACGAGCAGTACTTC.